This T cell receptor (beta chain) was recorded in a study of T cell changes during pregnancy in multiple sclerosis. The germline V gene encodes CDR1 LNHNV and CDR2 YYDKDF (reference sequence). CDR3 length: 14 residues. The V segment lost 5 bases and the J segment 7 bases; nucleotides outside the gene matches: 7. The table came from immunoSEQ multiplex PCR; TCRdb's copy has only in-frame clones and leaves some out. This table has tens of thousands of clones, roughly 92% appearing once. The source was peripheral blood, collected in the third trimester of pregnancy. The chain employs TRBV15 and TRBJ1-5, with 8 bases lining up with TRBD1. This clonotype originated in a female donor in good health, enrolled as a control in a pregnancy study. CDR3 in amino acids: CATSSWTGLQPQHF. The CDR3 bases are TGTGCCACCAGCTCCTGGACAGGGCTCCAGCCCCAGCATTTT.